The table lists the clone carrying this TCR beta chain with many counts. Its specificity is unknown. The investigators amplified TCR beta CDR3 regions from RNA transcripts. The study used the HTBI primer set for a first-round RT-PCR of the TCR CDR3. TCRdb itself ran the multiplex PCR reads through MiXCR, one entry per CDR3 protein. The repertoire holds hundreds of thousands of distinct CDR3 sequences, with around 15% as singletons. The data are from a study of T cells in Graves' hyperthyroidism and ophthalmopathy. Background on the study: Initial diagnosis, before any treatment, was when peripheral blood was collected. Whole-study findings and limits: In validation, the model predicted ophthalmopathy. These predictions came a median about 6.5 months before onset.

V shed 0 bases and J shed 9 bases, with 18 bases lying between them. This CDR3 spans 15 amino acids. Germline V gene sequence: CDR1 SGHAT, CDR2 FQNNGV. The sample comprised blood. The sequence came from a woman aged 40 to 50 with Graves' ophthalmopathy. The chain links TRBV11-2 to TRBJ2-7; weak D call: TRBD2 (5 bases). The CDR3 coding sequence is TGTGCCAGCAGCTTAGATGCGGGTTTACTACGAGGGCAGTACTTC. Amino acids: CASSLDAGLLRGQYF.